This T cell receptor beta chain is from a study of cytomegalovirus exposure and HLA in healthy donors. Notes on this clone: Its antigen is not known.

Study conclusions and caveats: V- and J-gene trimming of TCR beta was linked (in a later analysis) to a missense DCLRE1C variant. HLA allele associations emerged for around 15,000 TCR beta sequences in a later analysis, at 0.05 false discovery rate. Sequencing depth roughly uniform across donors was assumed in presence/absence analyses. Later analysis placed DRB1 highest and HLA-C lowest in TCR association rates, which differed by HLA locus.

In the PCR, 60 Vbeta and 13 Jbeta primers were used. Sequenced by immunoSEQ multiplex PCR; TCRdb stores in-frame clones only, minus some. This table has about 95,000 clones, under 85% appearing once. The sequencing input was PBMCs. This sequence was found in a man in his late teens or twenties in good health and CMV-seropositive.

The CDR3 loop reads CASSSSSYEQYF. The CDR3 DNA sequence: TGTGCCAGCAGTTCGAGCTCCTACGAGCAGTACTTC. The chain carries TRBV6-5 and TRBJ2-7, with D uncertain. V lost 4 bases to trimming and J lost 0 bases, with 4 bases between them. The CDR3 sequence is 12 residues long. Germline V CDR1 and CDR2: MNHEY, SVGAGI.